This entry lists 21 T cell receptor beta chains sequenced from one sample in a study of CD8+ T cells in alopecia areata. TCR sequencing used cDNA made by reverse transcription of extracted RNA. Repertoires were generated with immunoSEQ multiplex PCR, while TCRdb's copy carries only in-frame clones and drops some. This repertoire shows some 150,000 clones, about 61% found once; its top ten account for roughly 17%. Treatment indicated: oral pan-JAK inhibitor, 5-10 mg twice daily. The sample in question was CD4+ T cells sorted from blood, obtained at week 56, from a patient treated with tofacitinib. All receptors come from a human donor with alopecia areata.

This clone was recorded a few times. The chain links TRBV4-2 to TRBJ1-2; D gene unclear. CDR1 is LGHNA, CDR2 YNFKEQ, per germline. V shed 1 base and J shed 8 bases, with 11 bases lying between them. This CDR3 contains 13 residues. The CDR3 loop reads CASSQVTGFGYTF. The CDR3 nucleotides read TGTGCCAGCAGCCAAGTCACGGGATTCGGCTACACCTTC.

The CDR3 reads CASSPPKGRGTEAFF. In DNA, the CDR3 is TGTGCCAGCTCACCACCGAAGGGGCGCGGGACTGAAGCTTTCTTT. This rearrangement joins TRBV18 to TRBJ1-1, with a possible D match to TRBD1 (5 bases). The CDR3 covers 15 residues. Per the germline V gene, CDR1 is KGHSH and CDR2 is LQKENI. Trimming removed 0 bases at V and 5 bases at J, with 13 bases between.

The chain joins TRBV23-1 to TRBJ2-5, with D possibly matching TRBD2 (5 bases). TRBV23-1 is annotated as an ORF whose role is uncertain. V was clipped by 0 bases and J by 5 bases, with 19 bases between them. The CDR3 loop spans 17 amino acids. The CDR3 here is CASSQSSVDSPGETQYF. The CDR3 DNA reads TGCGCCAGCAGTCAATCTTCCGTGGACTCCCCTGGGGAGACCCAGTACTTC.

The chain couples TRBV4-2 to TRBJ2-2; TRBD2 is a possible D gene (5 bases). Germline CDR1 reads LGHNA; CDR2 reads YNFKEQ. V lost 0 bases and J lost 4, with 9 bases in between. CDR3 size: 15 residues. The CDR3 coding sequence is TGTGCCAGCAGCCAAGACACTAGTAGCACCGGGGAGCTGTTTTTT. This codes for CASSQDTSSTGELFF.

The J gene is TRBJ2-3, the V gene TRBV9, with D possibly being TRBD2 (6 bases). The germline gives CDR1 SGDLS, CDR2 YYNGEE. The CDR3 has 15 amino acids. Trimming shortened V by 2 bases and J by 6 bases, and 16 bases separated the two germline ends. The CDR3 DNA reads TGTGCCAGCAGCGTTAGCCCCACCCGGGGGGATACGCAGTATTTT. Amino acid sequence: CASSVSPTRGDTQYF. The full variable domain, rest sourced from reference TRBV9 and TRBJ2-3, is DSGVTQTPKHLITATGQRVTLRCSPRSGDLSVYWYQQSLDQGLQFLIQYYNGEERAKGNILERFSAQQFPDLHSELNLSSLELGDSALYFCASSVSPTRGDTQYFGPGTRLTVL.

The chain has TRBV4-1 and TRBJ2-6; 7 bases are shared with TRBD2. With V trimmed by 4 bases and J by 1 base, 4 bases remained unmatched. The CDR3 totals 16 residues. Germline CDR1 is MGHRA and CDR2 is YSYEKL. The CDR3 region is CASSPGRASGANVLTF. Written as DNA, the CDR3 is TGCGCCAGCAGCCCGGGGAGGGCGTCTGGGGCCAACGTCCTGACTTTC.

The V and J genes are TRBV29-1 and TRBJ1-1; D gene unclear. The length of the CDR3 is 13 residues. V lost 7 bases and J lost 1, with 13 bases in between. Germline V gene lookup returns CDR1 SQVTM and CDR2 ANQGSEA. CDR3 in DNA: TGCAGCGCTTCGGGGAGGGCGAACACTGAAGCTTTCTTT. Translated, it gives CSASGRANTEAFF.

This clone occurred a few times. This chain connects TRBV12-5 to TRBJ1-1, with 7 nucleotides matching TRBD1. Germline CDR1 LGHNT, CDR2 FRNRAP. The CDR3 length is 14 residues. Trimming cost V 2 bases and J 5 bases; bases outside gene matches: 5. The CDR3 spells CASGLPGGWTEAFF. In DNA form, the CDR3 reads TGTGCTAGTGGTTTGCCAGGGGGTTGGACTGAAGCTTTCTTT.

The chain employs TRBV5-1 and TRBJ2-3, with D perhaps TRBD2 (5 bases). CDR1 is SGHRS, CDR2 YFSETQ, per germline. The CDR3 is 15 residues long. V was clipped by 4 bases and J by 6 bases, with 18 bases between them. CDR3 nucleotide sequence: TGCGCCAGCAGCAAAAACACGGGGATGAGCGATACGCAGTATTTT. Encoded protein: CASSKNTGMSDTQYF.

This clone came up a few times. The V gene is TRBV29-1, the J gene TRBJ2-3; D might be TRBD2 (6 bases). The CDR3 is made up of 15 amino acids. The germline CDR1 and CDR2 sequences are SQVTM and ANQGSEA. Trimming shortened V by 5 bases and J by 0 bases, and 15 bases separated the two germline ends. CDR3 in amino acids: CSVHGTSSSTDTQYF. DNA for the CDR3: TGCAGCGTTCACGGGACTTCCTCTAGCACAGATACGCAGTATTTT.

This clone has more than one count but fewer than ten. The rearrangement uses TRBV2 and TRBJ2-7; 7 bases align to TRBD1. The ends lost 0 bases at V and 4 bases at J; junction bases unmatched: 6. The CDR3 has 15 amino acids. The V gene's germline CDR1 is SNHLY and CDR2 FYNNEI. CDR3 loop: CASSEAMTGTYEQYF. Written as DNA, the CDR3 is TGTGCCAGCAGTGAAGCCATGACAGGGACATACGAGCAGTACTTC.

The chain uses TRBV5-6 and TRBJ1-2; weak D call: TRBD1 (5 bases). Germline V gene lookup returns CDR1 SGHDT and CDR2 YYEEEE. Trimming took off 0 bases at V and 6 bases at J, with 9 bases between the two ends. The length of the CDR3 is 13 residues. CDR3 nucleotide sequence: TGTGCCAGCAGCTTGGCAGGGCTCGATGGCTACACCTTC. Protein: CASSLAGLDGYTF.

This clone was recorded once. The rearrangement uses TRBV23-1 and TRBJ2-5; TRBD1 or TRBD2 may be the D gene (6 bases each). TRBJ2-7 matches the DNA end more closely, so the J call is doubtful. TRBV23-1 is sorted into the ORF group, with uncertain function. CDR3 length: 14 residues. The CDR3 spells CAEPDIQGGYEQYF. The DNA for the CDR3 is TGCGCCGAACCCGATATACAGGGAGGCTACGAGCAGTACTTC.

This chain connects TRBV30 to TRBJ1-5; 10 positions agree with TRBD1. In germline, CDR1 is GTSNPN, CDR2 SVGIG (reference sequence). CDR3 length equals 15 residues. V lost 0 bases to trimming and J lost 5 bases; unmatched junction nucleotides: 4. The CDR3 protein is CAWSVQDRGHQPQHF. The DNA for the CDR3 is TGTGCCTGGAGTGTACAAGACAGGGGGCATCAGCCCCAGCATTTT.

The chain recombines TRBV10-3 with TRBJ2-3, with 10 positions matching TRBD2. The trim removed 10 bases at V and 3 bases at J, leaving 7 bases unmatched. This CDR3 contains 14 residues. The germline V gene encodes CDR1 ENHRY and CDR2 SYGVKD. CDR3 region: CATTPAGGTDTQYF. The CDR3 DNA reads TGTGCCACCACCCCAGCGGGGGGGACAGATACGCAGTATTTT.

V usage is TRBV5-1 and J usage is TRBJ2-5; TRBD1 agrees at 7 bases. Judging by the DNA end, TRBJ2-7 fits better; the J call may be wrong. This CDR3 has 15 amino acids. The germline V gene has CDR1 SGHRS and CDR2 YFSETQ. CDR3 in amino acids: CASSLNPTGLYEQYF. CDR3 DNA: TGCGCCAGCAGCCTAAATCCGACAGGGCTTTACGAGCAGTACTTC.

Turning to this clone: Additional DNA sequences in this sample encode the identical CDR3. V gene TRBV5-1 combines with J gene TRBJ1-2; 9 bases fit TRBD1. V gave up 0 bases and J gave up 7 bases; unmatched junction bases: 1. Germline lookup yields CDR1 SGHRS and CDR2 YFSETQ. CDR3 length equals 13 residues. CDR3 nucleotides: TGCGCCAGCAGCTTGGAACAGGGGGCTGGCTACACCTTC. Its translation: CASSLEQGAGYTF.

V usage is TRBV6-1 and J usage is TRBJ2-1, with 9 bases matching TRBD1. Germline trimming cut 8 bases from V and 8 bases from J; bases unmatched to any gene: 7. The CDR3 consists of 13 residues. Germline CDR1 and CDR2: MNHNS and SASEGT. CDR3 amino acids: CASGPGTGYEQFF. For the CDR3, the DNA is TGTGCCAGCGGTCCCGGGACAGGGTATGAGCAGTTCTTC.

V and J are TRBV15 and TRBJ1-6, with D tentatively TRBD1 (5 bases). CDR1 is LNHNV and CDR2 is YYDKDF in the germline V gene (reference sequence). The ends were cut back, 6 bases at V and 3 bases at J, with 9 bases in the middle. CDR3 size: 14 residues. The CDR3 DNA reads TGTGCCACCAGTCAGGGCCTCTATAATTCACCCCTCCACTTT. It is translated as CATSQGLYNSPLHF.

The gene calls are TRBV30 and TRBJ1-5; TRBD1 is a possible D gene (5 bases). Germline values: CDR1 GTSNPN, CDR2 SVGIG (reference sequence). The CDR3 extends over 19 amino acids. The V end was cut by 0 bases, the J end by 1 base, with 22 bases between. The chain's CDR3 is CAWSVLRQPQVWSNQPQHF. CDR3 nucleotide sequence: TGTGCCTGGAGTGTACTAAGACAGCCCCAGGTGTGGAGCAATCAGCCCCAGCATTTT.

This clone has only a few counts. CDR3 DNA sequence: TGTGCCAGCAGTTCCCGGTTGGGACAGGTTTCCCACGAGCAGTACTTC. Its protein product is CASSSRLGQVSHEQYF. The rearrangement joins TRBV27 to TRBJ2-7; 8 nucleotides line up with TRBD1. The CDR3 spans 16 residues. The V and J ends lost 4 bases and 5 bases, in that order; junction bases with no gene match: 13. The V gene's germline CDR1 is MNHEY and CDR2 SMNVEV (reference sequence).